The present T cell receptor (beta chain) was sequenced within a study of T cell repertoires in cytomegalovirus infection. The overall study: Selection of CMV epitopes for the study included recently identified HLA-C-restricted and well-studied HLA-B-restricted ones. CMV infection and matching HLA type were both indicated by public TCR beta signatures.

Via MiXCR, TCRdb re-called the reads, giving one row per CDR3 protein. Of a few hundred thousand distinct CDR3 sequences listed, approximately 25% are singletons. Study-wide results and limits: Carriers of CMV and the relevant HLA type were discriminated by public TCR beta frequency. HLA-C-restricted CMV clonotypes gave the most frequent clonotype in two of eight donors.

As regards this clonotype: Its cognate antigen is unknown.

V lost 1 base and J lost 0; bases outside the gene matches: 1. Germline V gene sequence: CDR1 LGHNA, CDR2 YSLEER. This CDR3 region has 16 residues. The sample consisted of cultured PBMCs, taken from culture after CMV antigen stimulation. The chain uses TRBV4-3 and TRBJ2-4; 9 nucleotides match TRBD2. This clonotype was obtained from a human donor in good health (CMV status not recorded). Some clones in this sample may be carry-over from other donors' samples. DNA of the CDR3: TGCGCCAGCAGCCAAGGACTAGCGGTAGCCAAAAACATTCAGTACTTC. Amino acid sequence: CASSQGLAVAKNIQYF.